These T cell receptor beta chains were read from a single sample in a study of blood T cell repertoires in COVID-19. The method was immunoSEQ multiplex PCR; TCRdb's version includes in-frame clones alone and lacks a portion of them. This sample has about 280,000 clones, with roughly 86% found just once. Sequenced: PBMCs or T cells enriched from blood (not recorded which). Receptors were obtained from a woman in her twenties or thirties who had recovered from COVID-19. The CDR3 runs from the conserved cysteine through the conserved F or W. D genes are given only for firm matches. The size entry is marked missing in some rows and otherwise reads once, few, many or a size class.

-,TRBJ2-3,-,TRBV3-1/TRBV3-2,CASSQVLPAAGLDTQYF,TGTGCCAGCAGCCAAGTCTTACCAGCGGCGGGTTTGGATACGCAGTATTTT
-,TRBJ1-2,-,TRBV4-3,CASSPEAAWTGYTF,TGCGCCAGCAGCCCTGAGGCAGCCTGGACAGGCTACACCTTC
-,TRBJ1-3,-,TRBV4-3,CASSQSGGPGTHEGNTIYF,TGCGCCAGCAGCCAATCCGGGGGACCAGGGACCCATGAGGGAAACACCATATATTTT
-,TRBJ2-3,TRBD2,TRBV7-6,CASSLTSGVTDTQYF,TGTGCCAGCAGCTTGACTAGCGGGGTCACAGATACGCAGTATTTT
-,TRBJ2-2,TRBD2,TRBV20-1,CSASPLAGGAFTGELFF,TGCAGTGCTAGTCCCTTGGCGGGGGGAGCATTCACCGGGGAGCTGTTTTTT
-,TRBJ2-2,TRBD2,TRBV3-1/TRBV3-2,CASSQEGTSKPGELFF,TGTGCCAGCAGCCAAGAGGGGACTAGTAAGCCCGGGGAGCTGTTTTTT
-,TRBJ2-7,-,TRBV4-3,CASSPGSSYEQYF,TGCGCCAGCAGCCCGGGATCGTCCTACGAGCAGTACTTC
-,TRBJ1-6,-,TRBV19,CASKLNPYNSPLHF,TGTGCCAGTAAACTGAACCCCTATAATTCACCCCTCCACTTT
-,TRBJ2-7,-,TRBV6-5,CASTWQGAYEQYF,TGTGCCAGCACTTGGCAAGGGGCCTACGAGCAGTACTTC
-,TRBJ2-2,-,TRBV9,CASSPTGTGELFF,TGTGCCAGCAGCCCTACAGGTACCGGGGAGCTGTTTTTT
-,TRBJ2-4,-,TRBV28,CASSYRGHGGIQYF,TGTGCCAGCAGCTACCGCGGACATGGCGGCATTCAGTACTTC
-,TRBJ2-2,-,TRBV5-1,CASSLGLGANTGELFF,TGCGCCAGCAGCTTGGGTCTTGGAGCGAACACCGGGGAGCTGTTTTTT
-,TRBJ2-2,TRBD1,TRBV4-3,CASSQSPGQGNTGELFF,TGCGCCAGCAGCCAATCCCCGGGACAGGGGAACACCGGGGAGCTGTTTTTT
once,TRBJ2-3,TRBD2,TRBV7-3,CASSSAGGRGDTQYF,TGTGCCAGCAGCTCAGCGGGGGGGCGTGGAGATACGCAGTATTTT
-,TRBJ1-1,-,TRBV7-9,CASSLAGAREEAFF,TGTGCCAGCAGCTTAGCGGGGGCGCGGGAGGAAGCTTTCTTT
-,TRBJ2-1,-,TRBV7-2,CASSLIGGASLNEQFF,TGTGCCAGCAGCTTAATAGGGGGGGCCTCGTTAAATGAGCAGTTCTTC
-,TRBJ2-1,TRBD2,TRBV27,CASSFSAGETYNEQFF,TGTGCCAGCAGTTTCTCAGCGGGAGAAACCTACAATGAGCAGTTCTTC
few,TRBJ2-1,-,TRBV27,CASSLGQSPEQFF,TGTGCCAGCAGTTTAGGCCAATCCCCCGAGCAGTTCTTC
-,TRBJ1-6,TRBD1,TRBV20-1,CSASPIDPQGWTGRGGNSPLHF,TGCAGTGCTAGTCCCATCGACCCACAAGGCTGGACAGGGAGGGGAGGGAATTCACCCCTCCACTTT
-,TRBJ2-5,-,TRBV5-1,CASSQQTPQETQYF,TGCGCCAGCAGCCAACAGACCCCTCAAGAGACCCAGTACTTC
-,TRBJ1-1,-,TRBV5-1,CASSFNPSTINTEAFF,TGCGCCAGCAGCTTTAACCCCTCGACTATAAACACTGAAGCTTTCTTT
few,TRBJ2-1,TRBD2,TRBV11-2,CASSLGDYQQFF,TGTGCCAGCAGCTTAGGGGACTATCAGCAGTTCTTC
-,TRBJ1-2,-,TRBV24-1,CATRGDDYYTF,TGTGCCACCAGAGGAGACGATTACTACACCTTC
once,TRBJ1-2,-,TRBV6-2/TRBV6-3,CASSWGPGRGRGYTF,TGTGCCAGCAGTTGGGGTCCGGGCCGAGGGCGCGGCTACACCTTC
once,TRBJ1-1,TRBD1,TRBV5-4,CASSLGGQVNTEAFF,TGTGCCAGCAGCTTGGGGGGACAGGTGAACACTGAAGCTTTCTTT
-,TRBJ2-3,-,TRBV28,CATDTGTDTQYF,TGTGCCACCGATACAGGGACAGATACGCAGTATTTT
-,TRBJ1-2,-,TRBV10-1,CASRPGDGYTF,TGCGCCAGCAGGCCAGGGGATGGCTACACCTTC
-,TRBJ1-2,-,TRBV30,CAWSVGDFYGYTF,TGTGCCTGGAGTGTAGGGGACTTCTATGGCTACACCTTC
-,TRBJ1-5,-,TRBV27,CASSLSGSTDGSNQPQHF,TGTGCCAGCAGTTTATCAGGTTCCACAGACGGTAGCAATCAGCCCCAGCATTTT
-,TRBJ2-1,TRBD2,TRBV23-1,CASSHPLGLAGGIDEQFF,TGCGCCAGCAGTCACCCTTTAGGACTAGCGGGGGGGATAGATGAGCAGTTCTTC
-,TRBJ1-5,-,TRBV2,CATGGRGGGNQPQHF,TGTGCCACCGGTGGCCGGGGGGGTGGCAATCAGCCCCAGCATTTT
-,TRBJ1-3,TRBD1,TRBV28,CASSLFAGGMGNTIYF,TGTGCCAGCAGTTTATTTGCAGGGGGCATGGGAAACACCATATATTTT
-,TRBJ1-5,-,TRBV27,CASSLGGGFQPQHF,TGTGCCAGCAGCCTGGGGGGAGGGTTTCAGCCCCAGCATTTT
few,TRBJ2-3,-,TRBV27,CASSPKTGPLQYF,TGTGCCAGCAGTCCGAAGACAGGCCCCCTCCAGTATTTT
-,TRBJ2-7,-,TRBV7-8,CASSFLGGEQYF,TGTGCCAGCAGCTTTTTAGGAGGCGAGCAGTACTTC
-,TRBJ2-7,-,TRBV5-4,CASSLDRVRGQYF,TGTGCCAGCAGCTTGGACAGGGTCCGGGGGCAGTACTTC